This is a list of T cell receptor beta chains from one sample in a study of shared clonotypes between healthy human individuals. Measured with immunoSEQ multiplex PCR; TCRdb has only the in-frame clones, and not every one. Among approximately 740,000 clones listed, 74% were seen once. Sequenced: memory CD4+ T cells sorted from blood. The receptors were gathered from a woman in her twenties or thirties in good health. Each CDR3 is given with its conserved first and last residue. A D gene is named only where the DNA matches it firmly. Size tells how often a clone was seen (once, few, many) or the class of an expanded clone, and some rows leave it out.

j_call | clone_size | d_call | v_call | cdr3_aa | cdr3_nt
TRBJ1-5 | . | TRBD1 | TRBV19 | CASSKGQGYNQPQHF | TGTGCCAGTAGTAAGGGACAGGGTTACAATCAGCCCCAGCATTTT
TRBJ2-1 | . | TRBD1 | TRBV30 | CAWSVPPTGDGYNEQFF | TGTGCCTGGAGTGTACCCCCAACAGGGGACGGGTACAATGAGCAGTTCTTC
TRBJ1-1 | few | . | TRBV7-8 | CASSPQRVSTEAFF | TGTGCCAGCAGCCCCCAACGAGTTAGCACTGAAGCTTTCTTT
TRBJ2-7 | . | TRBD2 | TRBV25-1 | CASSGGWGKREVIYEQYF | TGTGCCAGCAGTGGAGGATGGGGGAAGCGGGAGGTCATCTACGAGCAGTACTTC
TRBJ1-1 | . | TRBD1 | TRBV7-9 | CASRPFQGEGAEAFF | TGTGCCAGCAGGCCCTTTCAGGGGGAAGGGGCTGAAGCTTTCTTT
TRBJ2-7 | . | TRBD1 | TRBV6-5 | CASSYSRGLYEQYF | TGTGCCAGCAGTTACTCAAGGGGGCTCTACGAGCAGTACTTC
TRBJ2-1 | . | TRBD2 | TRBV6-6 | CASSRGTSGRYEQFF | TGTGCCAGCAGTCGGGGGACTAGCGGGAGGTATGAGCAGTTCTTC
TRBJ2-1 | . | TRBD1 | TRBV6-5 | CASRTGTGDNEQFF | TGTGCCAGCAGAACCGGGACAGGGGACAATGAGCAGTTCTTC
TRBJ1-1 | . | . | TRBV19 | CASSSLGTEAFF | TGTGCCAGTAGTAGTCTCGGAACTGAAGCTTTCTTT
TRBJ2-3 | . | . | TRBV6-1 | CASSELGDTQYF | TGTGCCAGCAGTGAATTGGGAGATACGCAGTATTTT
TRBJ2-5 | . | . | TRBV5-1 | CASSVGWSPYQETQYF | TGCGCCAGCTCCGTAGGGTGGTCGCCTTACCAAGAGACCCAGTACTTC
TRBJ2-5 | . | . | TRBV5-1 | CASSLVGLGPIQETQYF | TGCGCCAGCAGCTTGGTAGGGCTGGGGCCGATACAAGAGACCCAGTACTTC
TRBJ1-5 | . | . | TRBV7-2 | CASSSPGKPQHF | TGTGCCAGCAGCTCGCCGGGGAAACCCCAGCATTTT
TRBJ2-1 | few | . | TRBV7-8 | CASIPNVISYNEQFF | TGTGCCAGCATCCCAAACGTGATCTCCTACAATGAGCAGTTCTTC
TRBJ1-2 | . | . | TRBV6-5 | CASRTPGIYGYTF | TGTGCCAGCAGAACCCCAGGAATCTATGGCTACACCTTC
TRBJ1-3 | . | . | TRBV2 | CASSPDRSGNTIYF | TGTGCCAGCAGTCCCGACCGCTCTGGAAACACCATATATTTT
TRBJ1-2 | . | . | TRBV4-1 | CASSQWLIDYGYTF | TGCGCCAGCAGCCAATGGTTGATTGACTATGGCTACACCTTC
TRBJ2-4 | . | . | TRBV5-8 | CASSLVGVAIQYF | TGTGCCAGCAGCTTGGTTGGGGTGGCCATTCAGTACTTC
TRBJ1-2 | . | TRBD1 | TRBV5-1 | CASSWDRGQGYTF | TGCGCCAGCAGCTGGGACAGGGGGCAAGGCTACACCTTC
TRBJ2-1 | . | TRBD1 | TRBV5-8 | CASSPGQAGHNEQFF | TGTGCCAGCAGCCCCGGACAGGCAGGGCACAATGAGCAGTTCTTC
TRBJ1-3 | . | . | TRBV4-1 | CASSQVIGVRVFGVGNTIYF | TGCGCCAGCAGCCAAGTGATAGGTGTTCGGGTTTTCGGTGTGGGAAACACCATATATTTT
TRBJ2-1 | . | TRBD2 | TRBV27 | CASSLSRSGTSGRYSNEQFF | TGTGCCAGCAGTTTATCGCGAAGCGGGACTAGCGGGAGGTACAGCAATGAGCAGTTCTTC
TRBJ2-7 | . | TRBD2 | TRBV5-1 | CASSWTSGSSYEQYF | TGCGCCAGCAGTTGGACTAGCGGGAGCTCCTACGAGCAGTACTTC
TRBJ2-5 | . | . | TRBV28 | CASKGRVGETQYF | TGTGCCAGTAAGGGCAGGGTTGGAGAGACCCAGTACTTC
TRBJ2-1 | few | TRBD2 | TRBV29-1 | CSVLGLAAYNEQFF | TGCAGCGTTTTAGGGCTAGCGGCGTACAATGAGCAGTTCTTC
TRBJ2-1 | once | TRBD2 | TRBV7-9 | CASSPAGREGHDEQFF | TGTGCCAGCAGCCCCGCAGGGCGGGAGGGCCACGATGAGCAGTTCTTC
TRBJ2-5 | . | TRBD2 | TRBV7-6 | CASSNSGSYETQYF | TGTGCCAGCAGTAATAGCGGGAGTTATGAGACCCAGTACTTC
TRBJ2-7 | . | . | TRBV28 | CASSFGGVRTYEQYF | TGTGCCAGCAGTTTTGGGGGAGTAAGGACCTACGAGCAGTACTTC
TRBJ1-5 | once | . | TRBV6-6 | CASVYVGDGNQPQHF | TGTGCCAGCGTATACGTTGGTGACGGCAATCAGCCCCAGCATTTT
TRBJ2-3 | . | . | TRBV25-1 | CASSEQGGAMGTQYF | TGTGCCAGCAGTGAACAGGGGGGCGCGATGGGTACGCAGTATTTT
TRBJ2-7 | . | . | TRBV6-6 | CASRDFGTSYEQYF | TGTGCCAGCAGAGACTTTGGGACCTCCTACGAGCAGTACTTC
TRBJ2-7 | . | . | TRBV11-2 | CASSLVRQGAYEQYF | TGTGCCAGCAGCTTAGTGCGGCAGGGAGCCTACGAGCAGTACTTC
TRBJ1-5 | . | TRBD1 | TRBV19 | CASTGTGVLQPQHF | TGTGCCAGTACCGGGACAGGGGTTTTACAGCCCCAGCATTTT
TRBJ2-7 | . | . | TRBV19 | CASSRDLGSYEQYF | TGTGCCAGTAGTAGGGATCTAGGTTCCTACGAGCAGTACTTC
TRBJ1-2 | . | . | TRBV7-2 | CASSLVLVGKSYGYTF | TGTGCCAGCAGCTTAGTTTTAGTCGGGAAGAGCTATGGCTACACCTTC
TRBJ2-1 | . | . | TRBV11-2 | CASSSPTGTSNNEQFF | TGTGCCAGCAGCTCACCCACCGGGACCTCCAACAATGAGCAGTTCTTC
TRBJ2-1 | . | . | TRBV5-1 | CASSKDSSGYNEQFF | TGCGCCAGTTCCAAGGACAGCAGTGGCTACAATGAGCAGTTCTTC
TRBJ2-3 | few | TRBD2 | TRBV6-5 | CASSFRLAGSTDTQYF | TGTGCCAGCAGTTTTAGACTAGCGGGTAGCACAGATACGCAGTATTTT
TRBJ2-1 | . | . | TRBV30 | CAWSRWSGVYNEQFF | TGTGCCTGGAGTCGGTGGTCAGGGGTATACAATGAGCAGTTCTTC
TRBJ1-2 | few | . | TRBV7-2 | CASSLAGGDGYTF | TGTGCCAGCAGCTTAGCCGGGGGCGATGGCTACACCTTC
TRBJ2-2 | many | . | TRBV5-1 | CASSLYPDTGELFF | TGCGCCAGCAGCTTGTACCCGGACACCGGGGAGCTGTTTTTT
TRBJ1-5 | . | TRBD1 | TRBV27 | CASSRKPGQGSPYSNQPQHF | TGTGCCAGCAGTCGAAAACCGGGACAGGGGTCCCCCTATAGCAATCAGCCCCAGCATTTT
TRBJ1-2 | once | TRBD1 | TRBV27 | CASRDTGQPYGYTF | TGTGCCAGCAGGGACACGGGACAGCCCTATGGCTACACCTTC
TRBJ1-5 | . | . | TRBV30 | CAWALELNQPQHF | TGTGCCTGGGCGTTGGAGCTTAATCAGCCCCAGCATTTT
TRBJ1-3 | . | . | TRBV6-1 | CASSAGYSSSGNTIYF | TGTGCCAGCAGTGCGGGGTACTCCAGCTCTGGAAACACCATATATTTT
TRBJ1-2 | . | . | TRBV29-1 | CSVEGGLGGGYTF | TGCAGCGTTGAGGGGGGGTTAGGCGGTGGCTACACCTTC
TRBJ2-5 | . | . | TRBV9 | CASSAGDLETQYF | TGTGCCAGCAGCGCAGGGGATTTAGAGACCCAGTACTTC
TRBJ2-3 | . | . | TRBV4-2 | CASSPGRGFGTQYF | TGTGCCAGCAGCCCCGGACGGGGGTTCGGTACGCAGTATTTT
TRBJ1-5 | once | . | TRBV11-2 | CASSLDHFLQPQHF | TGTGCCAGCAGCTTAGATCATTTTCTGCAGCCCCAGCATTTT
TRBJ1-4 | . | . | TRBV6-1 | CASSEEVRAFEKLFF | TGTGCCAGCAGTGAAGAGGTCAGGGCATTTGAAAAACTGTTTTTT
TRBJ1-2 | few | . | TRBV10-3 | CAISQVDGGYTF | TGTGCCATCAGTCAAGTTGATGGAGGCTACACCTTC
TRBJ2-1 | . | TRBD2 | TRBV9 | CASSVGSGAYNEQFF | TGTGCCAGCAGCGTAGGTAGCGGGGCCTACAATGAGCAGTTCTTC
TRBJ2-2 | . | . | TRBV2 | CASSRTETGELFF | TGTGCCAGCAGTAGGACAGAAACCGGGGAGCTGTTTTTT